A selection of T cell receptor beta chains follows, all from one sample in a study of blood T cell repertoires in COVID-19. The protocol was immunoSEQ multiplex PCR, while the TCRdb copy is restricted to in-frame clones and leaves out a portion. Found here are some 50,000 clones, around 85% of them singletons; the top ten hold around 14%. Sequencing input: peripheral blood. All receptors come from a human donor in a cohort sampled during active COVID-19. CDR3s include the opening cysteine and the closing phenylalanine or tryptophan. A D gene is named only where the DNA matches it firmly. Some rows have no size entry. The others give once, few or many, or a class for an expanded clone.

>TRBJ1-4|NA|NA|TRBV5-6
TGTGCCAGCAGCCCCCGGTGGGGGGGCGGTAATGAAAAACTGTTTTTT
CASSPRWGGGNEKLFF
>TRBJ2-7|few|TRBD2|TRBV20-1
TGCAGTGCCAGTACTAGCGGGAGGGCCCGTGGCGGCGAGCAGTACTTC
CSASTSGRARGGEQYF
>TRBJ1-6|once|NA|TRBV9
TGTGCCAGCAGCGTAGACGGGACTTATAATTCACCCCTCCACTTT
CASSVDGTYNSPLHF
>TRBJ1-1|NA|TRBD1|TRBV5-1
TGCGCCAGCAGCTCCGGGACAGGGGCCGACACTGAAGCTTTCTTT
CASSSGTGADTEAFF
>TRBJ1-1|NA|TRBD1|TRBV7-9
TGTGCCAGCAGCTTAGGGCTGACAGGGGGCGCGGGTACTGAAGCTTTCTTT
CASSLGLTGGAGTEAFF
>TRBJ1-3|NA|NA|TRBV11-2
TGTGCCAGCAGACACGTCAGGGGTACTGGAAACACCATATATTTT
CASRHVRGTGNTIYF
>TRBJ1-2|NA|NA|TRBV5-1
TGCGCCAGCAGCTTGGGTTTATCTCTTTTCTATGGCTACACCTTC
CASSLGLSLFYGYTF
>TRBJ2-7|NA|NA|TRBV6-5
TGTGCCAGCAGTACAGGCCTTTACTACGAGCAGTACTTC
CASSTGLYYEQYF
>TRBJ1-5|NA|NA|TRBV6-6
TGTGCCAGCAGTCGAGGGGCCGGTATTGGCAATCAGCCCCAGCATTTT
CASSRGAGIGNQPQHF
>TRBJ2-2|NA|NA|TRBV5-4
TGTGCCAGCAGCTTCGGAGGGGGCCATTGGAACCCCGGGGAGCTGTTTTTT
CASSFGGGHWNPGELFF
>TRBJ1-6|NA|NA|TRBV27
TGTGCCACCCGGGGGGGGATAAGGAATTCACCCCTCCACTTT
CATRGGIRNSPLHF
>TRBJ2-7|NA|TRBD1|TRBV2
TGTGCCAGCAGGGGACAGGGCGGGCACGAGCAGTACTTC
CASRGQGGHEQYF
>TRBJ1-6|few|NA|TRBV3-1/TRBV3-2
TGTGCCAGCAGCCAAGTCGTCCAGTCTAATTCACCCCTCCACTTT
CASSQVVQSNSPLHF
>TRBJ1-1|once|NA|TRBV6-5
TGTGCCAGCAGTTACGTGCAGGGGAACACTGAAGCTTTCTTT
CASSYVQGNTEAFF
>TRBJ1-5|NA|TRBD1|TRBV28
TGTGCCAGCAGGGCGGGACAGGGTGGTCAGCCCCAGCATTTT
CASRAGQGGQPQHF
>TRBJ1-1|NA|NA|TRBV7-9
TGTGCCAGCAGATCCCGTTCCCAAAAAGAGAGCGCTGAAGCTTTCTTT
CASRSRSQKESAEAFF
>TRBJ1-5|NA|NA|TRBV19
TGTGCCAGTAGTGGGGGGTCGGTTAGCAATCAGCCCCAGCATTTT
CASSGGSVSNQPQHF
>TRBJ1-2|once|NA|TRBV6-2/TRBV6-3
TGTGCCAGCAGTATCGACAGGCACCACTATGGCTACACCTTC
CASSIDRHHYGYTF
>TRBJ2-1|once|TRBD2|TRBV7-9
TGTGCCAGCAGAACTAGCGGGAGCTCCTACAATGAGCAGTTCTTC
CASRTSGSSYNEQFF
>TRBJ1-2|NA|NA|TRBV15
TGTGCCACCAGCAGAGATCCGGGTTGGGGCTACACCTTC
CATSRDPGWGYTF
>TRBJ2-2|NA|NA|TRBV7-2
TGTGCCAGCAGCTTCCCGACCACGAGGGGGGAGCTGTTTTTT
CASSFPTTRGELFF
>TRBJ2-5|NA|NA|TRBV7-3
TGTGCCAGCCCATCGACAGCTAATGGAGAGACCCAGTACTTC
CASPSTANGETQYF
>TRBJ1-1|NA|NA|TRBV3-1/TRBV3-2
TGTGCCAGCAGCTCGTTGGGGGCTGCCAGGGGAAGGACTGAAGCTTTCTTT
CASSSLGAARGRTEAFF
>TRBJ2-1|NA|TRBD1|TRBV7-9
TGTGCCAGTAGGGGGCTGGCTCTTGGACAGTTCTTC
CASRGLALGQFF
>TRBJ2-1|NA|TRBD1|TRBV4-2
TGTGCCAGCAGCCAAACGGACAGGAGCTCCTACAATGAGCAGTTCTTC
CASSQTDRSSYNEQFF
>TRBJ1-6|NA|NA|TRBV5-1
TGCGCCAGCAGCACTGGGAGGGATAATTCACCCCTCCACTTT
CASSTGRDNSPLHF
>TRBJ2-5|NA|TRBD2|TRBV29-1
TGCAGCGGGGGGGAGGGCGCGATGGAGACCCAGTACTTC
CSGGEGAMETQYF
>TRBJ2-5|NA|TRBD1|TRBV5-1
TGCGCCAGCAGCTTTGACAGGGGGGAGACCCAGTACTTC
CASSFDRGETQYF
>TRBJ2-1|NA|TRBD2|TRBV27
TGTGCCAGCACCGGCGGGAGCCATGAGCAGTTCTTC
CASTGGSHEQFF
>TRBJ2-4|NA|TRBD1|TRBV11-2
TGTGCCAGCAGTTTCGGACAGGGGGAAAAAAACATTCAGTACTTC
CASSFGQGEKNIQYF
>TRBJ1-1|few|TRBD1|TRBV19
TGTGCCAGTAGTATTTTGGGGACAGGGGGGACTGAAGCTTTCTTT
CASSILGTGGTEAFF
>TRBJ2-2|NA|TRBD1|TRBV24-1
TGTGCCACCAGTGCCCCGACAGGGGGCGGGGAGCTGTTTTTT
CATSAPTGGGELFF
>TRBJ1-6|NA|NA|TRBV28
TGTGCCAGCGGCAGGGGCTCCTATAATTCACCCCTCCACTTT
CASGRGSYNSPLHF
>TRBJ1-6|few|NA|TRBV7-8
TGTGCCAGCAGCTTAAGTTCGGCCCTCCACTTT
CASSLSSALHF
>TRBJ2-7|NA|TRBD1|TRBV28
TGTGCCAGCAGTTTCGTGGGACAGGGGGCGTACGAGCAGTACTTC
CASSFVGQGAYEQYF
>TRBJ2-3|NA|NA|TRBV18
TGTGCCAGCTCACCACGAATTATGGGGGAGGCGCAGTATTTT
CASSPRIMGEAQYF
>TRBJ2-7|NA|TRBD1|TRBV5-5
TGTGCCAGCAGCGCCGGGACAGGGGGTTACGAGCAGTACTTC
CASSAGTGGYEQYF
>TRBJ1-5|NA|TRBD1|TRBV15
TGTGCCACCAGCTCAAGCGACAGGGGGACGCATCAGCCCCAGCATTTT
CATSSSDRGTHQPQHF
>TRBJ2-1|NA|TRBD1|TRBV6-2/TRBV6-3
TGTGCCAGCAGTTCCGGGACAGGGCTAATAGATGAGCAGTTCTTC
CASSSGTGLIDEQFF
>TRBJ2-1|NA|NA|TRBV28
TGTGCCAGCCCGGGTCCGGAGAACAATGAGCAGTTCTTC
CASPGPENNEQFF
>TRBJ2-1|few|TRBD1|TRBV5-1
TGCGCCAGCAGCCCTGGACAGGGGAGGGCGAATGAGCAGTTCTTC
CASSPGQGRANEQFF
>TRBJ2-7|once|NA|TRBV30
TGTGCCTGGAGAGTTGGAGGGAAAAGCTCCTACGAGCAGTACTTC
CAWRVGGKSSYEQYF
>TRBJ2-2|NA|NA|TRBV7-9
TGTGCCAGCAGCTTTTCCCAGATGCGGGGGGAGCTGTTTTTT
CASSFSQMRGELFF
>TRBJ2-1|NA|TRBD1|TRBV13
TGTGCCAGCAGCTCCGGGACAGGGGGCTTCAGTGAGCAGTTCTTC
CASSSGTGGFSEQFF
>TRBJ2-7|NA|NA|TRBV4-3
TGCGCCAGCAGCCAAGATAAGGGGGAACCCTACGAGCAGTACTTC
CASSQDKGEPYEQYF